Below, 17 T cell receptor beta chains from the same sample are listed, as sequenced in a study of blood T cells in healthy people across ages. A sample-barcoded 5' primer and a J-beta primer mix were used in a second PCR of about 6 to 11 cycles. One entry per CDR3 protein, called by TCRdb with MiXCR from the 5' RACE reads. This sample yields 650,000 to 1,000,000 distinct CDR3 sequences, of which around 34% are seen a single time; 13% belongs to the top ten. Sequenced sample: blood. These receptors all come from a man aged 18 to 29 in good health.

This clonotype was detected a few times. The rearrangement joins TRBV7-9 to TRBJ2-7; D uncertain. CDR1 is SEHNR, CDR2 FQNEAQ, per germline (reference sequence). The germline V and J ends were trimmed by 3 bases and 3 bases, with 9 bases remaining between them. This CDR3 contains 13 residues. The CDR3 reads CASSLLSIYEQYF. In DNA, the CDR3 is TGTGCCAGCAGCTTGTTGAGCATCTACGAGCAGTACTTC.

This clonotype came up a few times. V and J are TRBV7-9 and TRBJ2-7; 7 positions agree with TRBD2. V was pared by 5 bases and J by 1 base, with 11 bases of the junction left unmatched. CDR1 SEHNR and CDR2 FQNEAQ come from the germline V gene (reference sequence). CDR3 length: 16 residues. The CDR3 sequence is CASSHSPGGPSYEQYF. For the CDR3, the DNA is TGTGCCAGCAGCCATAGTCCGGGGGGTCCATCCTACGAGCAGTACTTC.

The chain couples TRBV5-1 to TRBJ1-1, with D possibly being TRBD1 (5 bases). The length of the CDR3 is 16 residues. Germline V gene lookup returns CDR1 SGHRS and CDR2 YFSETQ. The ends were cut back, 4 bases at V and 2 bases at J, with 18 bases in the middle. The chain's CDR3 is CASSPLLGGTNTEAFF. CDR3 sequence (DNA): TGCGCCAGCAGCCCCCTTTTGGGGGGAACTAACACTGAAGCTTTCTTT.

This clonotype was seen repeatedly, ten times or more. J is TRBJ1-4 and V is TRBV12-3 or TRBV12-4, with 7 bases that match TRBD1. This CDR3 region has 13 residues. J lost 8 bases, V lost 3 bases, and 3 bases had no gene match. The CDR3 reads CASSLGTAEKLFF. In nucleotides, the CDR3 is TGTGCCAGCAGTTTGGGGACAGCCGAAAAACTGTTTTTT.

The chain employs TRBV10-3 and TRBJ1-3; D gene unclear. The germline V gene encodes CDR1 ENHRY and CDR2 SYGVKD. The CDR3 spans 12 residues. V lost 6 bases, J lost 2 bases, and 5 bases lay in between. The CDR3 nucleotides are TGTGCCATCAGGGAACCTGGAAACACCATATATTTT. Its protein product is CAIREPGNTIYF.

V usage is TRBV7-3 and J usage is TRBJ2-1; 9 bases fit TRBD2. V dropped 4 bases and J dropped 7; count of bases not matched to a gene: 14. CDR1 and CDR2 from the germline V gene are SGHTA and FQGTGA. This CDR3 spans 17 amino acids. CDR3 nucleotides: TGTGCCAGCAGCTCCCACTGGCGGGGGGGGCTTTGGAATGAGCAGTTCTTC. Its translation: CASSSHWRGGLWNEQFF.

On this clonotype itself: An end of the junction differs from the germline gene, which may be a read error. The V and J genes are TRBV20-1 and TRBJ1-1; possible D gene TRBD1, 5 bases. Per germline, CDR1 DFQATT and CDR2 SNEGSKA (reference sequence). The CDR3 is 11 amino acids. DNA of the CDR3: TGCAGTGCCCAGCAGGGTTCTGAAGTTTTCTTT. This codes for CSAQQGSEVFF.

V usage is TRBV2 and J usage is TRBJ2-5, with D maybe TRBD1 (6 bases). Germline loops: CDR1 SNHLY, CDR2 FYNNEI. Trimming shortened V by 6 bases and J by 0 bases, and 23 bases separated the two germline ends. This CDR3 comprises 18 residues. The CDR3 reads CASRDRRTLGEYQETQYF. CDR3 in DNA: TGTGCCAGCAGGGACAGACGTACCCTAGGGGAGTACCAAGAGACCCAGTACTTC.

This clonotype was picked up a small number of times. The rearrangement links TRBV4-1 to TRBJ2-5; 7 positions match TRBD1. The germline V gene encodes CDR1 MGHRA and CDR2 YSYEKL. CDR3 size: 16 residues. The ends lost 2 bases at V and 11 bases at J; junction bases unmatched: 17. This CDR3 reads CASSQPDRVPYNEQYF. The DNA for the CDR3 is TGCGCCAGCAGCCAACCCGACAGGGTCCCCTACAATGAGCAGTACTTC.

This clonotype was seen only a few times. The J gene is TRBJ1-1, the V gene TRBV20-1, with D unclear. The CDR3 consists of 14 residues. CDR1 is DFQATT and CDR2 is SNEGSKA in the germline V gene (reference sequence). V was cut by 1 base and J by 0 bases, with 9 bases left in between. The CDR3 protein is CSARVPYLNTEAFF. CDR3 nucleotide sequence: TGCAGTGCTAGAGTCCCTTACCTGAACACTGAAGCTTTCTTT.

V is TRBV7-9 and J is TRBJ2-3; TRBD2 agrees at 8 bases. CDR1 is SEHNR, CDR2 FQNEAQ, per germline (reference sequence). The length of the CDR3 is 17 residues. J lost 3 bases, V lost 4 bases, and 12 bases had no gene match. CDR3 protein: CASSSRGSGSMTDTQYF. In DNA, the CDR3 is TGTGCCAGCAGCTCCCGCGGGAGCGGGAGTATGACAGATACGCAGTATTTT.

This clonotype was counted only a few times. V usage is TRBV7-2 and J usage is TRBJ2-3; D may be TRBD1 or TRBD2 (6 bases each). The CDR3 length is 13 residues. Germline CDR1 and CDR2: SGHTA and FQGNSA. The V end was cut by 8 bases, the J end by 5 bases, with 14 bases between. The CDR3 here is CASRRGARDTQYF. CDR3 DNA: TGTGCCAGCCGGAGGGGGGCAAGAGATACGCAGTATTTT.

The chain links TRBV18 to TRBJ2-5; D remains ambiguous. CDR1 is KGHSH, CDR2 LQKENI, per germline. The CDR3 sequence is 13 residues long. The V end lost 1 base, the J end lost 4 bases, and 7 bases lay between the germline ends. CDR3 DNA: TGTGCCAGCTCACCACGATTCGGAGAGACCCAGTACTTC. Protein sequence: CASSPRFGETQYF.

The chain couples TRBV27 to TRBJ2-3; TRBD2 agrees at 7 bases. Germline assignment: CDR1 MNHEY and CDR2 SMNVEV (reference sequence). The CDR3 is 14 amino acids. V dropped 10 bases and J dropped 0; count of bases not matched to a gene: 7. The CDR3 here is CATGGGWSTDTQYF. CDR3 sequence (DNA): TGTGCCACCGGGGGAGGGTGGAGCACAGATACGCAGTATTTT.

CDR3 nucleotide sequence: TGCAGTGCGGATGGACTAGCGGGCCCAGGGTTCCAAGAGACCCAGTACTTC. Translation gives CSADGLAGPGFQETQYF. The gene calls are TRBV20-1 and TRBJ2-5, with 11 bases lining up with TRBD2. V shed 6 bases and J 1 base; nucleotides not matched to a gene: 13. Germline V gives CDR1 DFQATT, CDR2 SNEGSKA (reference sequence). CDR3 length equals 17 residues.

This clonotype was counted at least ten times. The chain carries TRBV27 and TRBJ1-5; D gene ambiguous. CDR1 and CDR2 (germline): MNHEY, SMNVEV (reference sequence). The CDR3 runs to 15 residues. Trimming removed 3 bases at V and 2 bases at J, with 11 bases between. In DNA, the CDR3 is TGTGCCAGCAGTTTTGGGGATAGGGGCAATCAGCCCCAGCATTTT. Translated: CASSFGDRGNQPQHF.

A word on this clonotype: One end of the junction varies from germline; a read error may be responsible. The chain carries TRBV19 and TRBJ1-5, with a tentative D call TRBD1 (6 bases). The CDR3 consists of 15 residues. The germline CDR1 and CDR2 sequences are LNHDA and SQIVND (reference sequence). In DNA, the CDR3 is TGTGTCAGTAGTACCCCCGACAGGCGAAATCAGCCCCAGCATTTT. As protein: CVSSTPDRRNQPQHF.